This TCR beta chain was captured by sequencing in a study of shared clonotypes between healthy human individuals (dated by TCRdb to between 2020 and 2021). With respect to the entire study: A couple of women and three men aged 18 to 49 years were included in the cohort. For each donor, CD4 naive and CD4 memory were each given three plates, CD8 naive was given two plates, and CD8 memory was given one plate. Blood TCR repertoires of about five healthy adults were deeply sequenced to estimate repertoire size and the extent of clonotype sharing between individuals. Libraries were prepared and TCR repertoires were sequenced by different laboratories using diverse techniques, in order to increase sequencing depth and limit assay-specific biases. Per donor, leukapheresis produced somewhere between about 0.85 and 9.5 billion PBMCs. Broad study findings and their caveats: Only blood was sampled, and tissue TCR repertoires likely differ from those in blood. Compared with non-shared clonotypes, clonotypes shared by all four sorted-subset donors had higher generation probabilities. Pairwise subsampling led to the expectation that sequencing depth would affect the degree of clonotype sharing among donors. Across a handful of donors, 4.5% to 6.5% of naive CD4, 3% to 4% of naive CD8, 2.3% of memory CD4, and 0.4% of memory CD8 clonotypes were shared. Because the study included a small number of donors, the genetic and exposure-history diversity represented was limited. Even with the large sequencing depth, rarefaction of the sorted-subset datasets indicated that sequencing was incomplete. Naive subsets generally had larger estimated clonotype richness than memory subsets did.

CDR1 and CDR2 (GTSNPN, SVGIG) derive from the germline V gene (reference sequence). A distance of 17 bases separates the germline ends of V and J, which lose 5 bases and 7 bases respectively. The CDR3 has 13 amino acids, counting the end cysteine and phenylalanine. The only DNA kept is the CDR3, 39 bases in frame from the first base. Using the deep immunoSEQ assay, multiplex PCR amplified TCR CDR3 regions from genomic DNA. Extracted genomic DNA from each cell subset was distributed evenly across all wells of several immunoSEQ 96-well plates, and each plate was treated as a replicate. For sorted subsets, about 0.2 ug genomic DNA, equal to tens of thousands of T cell genomes, was loaded into each replicate PCR. The purified libraries were quantified using a Qubit 3.0 fluorometer, sized with a Bioanalyzer 2100, and then quantified again using the KAPA Library Quantification kit. Every immunoSEQ 96-well plate was sequenced on a separate single-read 150-cycle Illumina NextSeq 550 flow cell. Turning to the authors' computational methods: Because only junctional sequences without quality scores were contained in the immunoSEQ output, filtering matching that applied to full-length reads could not be performed. To assign V/J genes and CDR3, sequences were annotated against IMGT germline references using PyIR, a Python wrapper for IgBLAST v1.9. Any read was removed if the V/J assignment was weak (E-value above 1e-6), the CDR3 was missing, or the read contained stop codons, out-of-frame junctions, or ambiguous translated residues. A V3J clonotype was defined by an identical inferred V gene, J gene, and CDR3 amino acid sequence. The percentage overlap between two repertoires was calculated by dividing the number of shared unique clonotypes by the size of the smaller repertoire. Three approaches were used to assess repertoire richness: RTK rarefaction, the Chao1 estimator, and Recon v2.1 estimates of unobserved clonotypes. Generation probabilities for all TCRbeta clonotypes obtained by the gDNA method from a few donors were computed using OLGA. TCRdb provides this immuneACCESS table in a form limited to in-frame rearrangements. Some clones are lacking; in checked studies, under half of them reflect an unresolved V gene, and why the rest are absent is not known. That table gives V, J and clone size, and the DNA gave D and trimming. Across this sample there are roughly 2.5 million clones, with 90% to 95% seen only once. Jointly, the top ten make up over 0.12% of the sample.

This clone was seen only a few times. This receptor's antigen is unknown. There are no base qualities to consult, and no much larger clone falls within one base. Healthy HIV-negative adults with no recently reported acute infections or vaccinations were included as donors. Every donor was a Caucasian adult living in Nashville, Tennessee, USA. Magnetic negative selection was used to enrich CD4+ T cells, after which naive cells were positively selected on CD45RA and the negative fraction became the memory subset. Blood was obtained by leukapheresis, after which PBMCs were separated by Ficoll-Histopaque density gradient centrifugation and cryopreserved in liquid nitrogen vapor phase. Analytical flow cytometry was used to check the purity and quantity of every magnetically sorted T cell population. Genomic DNA was isolated from each sorted fraction and quantified by UV absorbance on a Nanodrop 2000c.

This sequence uses TRBV30 and TRBJ1-2; possibly the D gene is TRBD1, per 6 matching bases. This TCR was recovered from a man younger than 30 in good health. Sequencing was carried out using naive CD4+ T cells sorted from blood. In the paper's terms, the cell subset or site label means: CD45RA+ positively selected. The CDR3 protein: CAWGRDTGGGYTF. The nucleotides read TGTGCCTGGGGGAGGGACACAGGCGGTGGCTACACCTTC.